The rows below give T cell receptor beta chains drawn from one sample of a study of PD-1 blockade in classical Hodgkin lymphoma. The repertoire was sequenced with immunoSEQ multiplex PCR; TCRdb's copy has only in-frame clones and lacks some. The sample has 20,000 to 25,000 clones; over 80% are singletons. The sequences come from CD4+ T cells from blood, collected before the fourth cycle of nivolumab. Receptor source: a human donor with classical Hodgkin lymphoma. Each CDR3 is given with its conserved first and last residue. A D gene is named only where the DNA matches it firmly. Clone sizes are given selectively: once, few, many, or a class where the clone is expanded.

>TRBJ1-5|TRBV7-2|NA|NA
CASSIERGQPQHF
TGTGCCAGCAGCATTGAGCGGGGTCAGCCCCAGCATTTT
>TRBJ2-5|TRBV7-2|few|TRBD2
CASRARGGQETQYF
TGTGCCAGCAGGGCCCGGGGGGGGCAAGAGACCCAGTACTTC
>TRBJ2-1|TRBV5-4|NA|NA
CASSSWGGVSNEQFF
TGTGCCAGCAGCTCCTGGGGGGGCGTAAGCAATGAGCAGTTCTTC
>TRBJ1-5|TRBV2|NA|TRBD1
CASRSTGIQPQHF
TGTGCCAGCAGATCGACAGGGATTCAGCCCCAGCATTTT
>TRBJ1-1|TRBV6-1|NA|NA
CASTTGGRTEAFF
TGTGCCAGCACCACGGGGGGCCGCACTGAAGCTTTCTTT
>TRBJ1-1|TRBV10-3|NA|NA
CAISVGLGMDTEAFF
TGTGCCATCAGTGTAGGTTTGGGGATGGACACTGAAGCTTTCTTT
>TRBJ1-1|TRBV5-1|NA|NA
CASSLGAAANTEAFF
TGCGCCAGCAGCTTGGGGGCAGCAGCTAACACTGAAGCTTTCTTT
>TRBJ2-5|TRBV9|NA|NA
CASSVGGWETQYF
TGTGCCAGCAGCGTAGGGGGGTGGGAGACCCAGTACTTC
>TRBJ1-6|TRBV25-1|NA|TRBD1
CASSDSLAGGSPLHF
TGTGCCAGCAGTGATTCGTTGGCAGGGGGCTCACCCCTCCACTTT
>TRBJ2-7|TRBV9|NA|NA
CASSAGLLIGYEQYF
TGTGCCAGCAGCGCCGGACTTCTGATAGGGTACGAGCAGTACTTC
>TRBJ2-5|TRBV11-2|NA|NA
CASSSSDGSRTQYF
TGTGCCAGCAGCTCTTCGGACGGGTCGCGGACCCAGTACTTC
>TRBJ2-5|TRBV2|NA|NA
CASSEMGAGQETQYF
TGTGCCAGCAGTGAAATGGGGGCAGGGCAAGAGACCCAGTACTTC
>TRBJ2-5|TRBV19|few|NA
CASSEGGAEETQYF
TGTGCCAGTAGTGAGGGCGGGGCCGAAGAGACCCAGTACTTC
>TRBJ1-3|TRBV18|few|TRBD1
CASSPGGQGGNTIYF
TGTGCCAGCTCACCAGGAGGACAGGGTGGAAACACCATATATTTT
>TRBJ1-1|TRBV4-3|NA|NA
CASSRGGGLAFF
TGCGCCAGCAGCCGGGGGGGCGGATTGGCTTTCTTT
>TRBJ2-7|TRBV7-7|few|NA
CASSPDRSSYEQYF
TGTGCTAGCAGCCCGGACCGGTCGTCATACGAGCAGTACTTC
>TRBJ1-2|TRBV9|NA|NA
CASSDPGRGNYGYTF
TGTGCCAGCAGCGATCCGGGGAGGGGTAACTATGGCTACACCTTC
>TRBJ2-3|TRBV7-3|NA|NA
CASSRGEAGDTQYF
TGTGCCAGCAGCCGGGGAGAGGCCGGCGATACGCAGTATTTT
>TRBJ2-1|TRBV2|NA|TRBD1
CASSALGQGADEQFF
TGTGCCAGCAGTGCTTTAGGACAGGGGGCCGATGAGCAGTTCTTC
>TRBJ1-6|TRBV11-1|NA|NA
CASSFGGDNSPLHF
TGTGCCAGCAGCTTCGGGGGAGATAATTCACCCCTCCACTTT
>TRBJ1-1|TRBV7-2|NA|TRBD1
CASSSYRGTEAFF
TGTGCCAGCAGCTCCTACAGGGGGACTGAAGCTTTCTTT
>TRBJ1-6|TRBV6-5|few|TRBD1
CASSYQRTGDSPLHF
TGTGCCAGCAGTTACCAAAGGACAGGGGATTCACCCCTCCACTTT
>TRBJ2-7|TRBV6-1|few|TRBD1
CASSEGGQGYEQYF
TGTGCCAGCAGTGAAGGGGGACAGGGCTACGAGCAGTACTTC
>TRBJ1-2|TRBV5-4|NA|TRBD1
CASTTQGAIGYTF
TGTGCCAGCACCACACAGGGGGCAATTGGCTACACCTTC
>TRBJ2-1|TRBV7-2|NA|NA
CASSLAPGPPVLNEQFF
TGTGCCAGCAGCTTAGCGCCGGGACCCCCCGTGTTGAATGAGCAGTTCTTC
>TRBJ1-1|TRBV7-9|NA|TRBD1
CASSPGTGGRYWYGTEAFF
TGTGCCAGCAGTCCGGGGACAGGGGGCAGGTATTGGTATGGGACTGAAGCTTTCTTT
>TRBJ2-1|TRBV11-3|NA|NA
CASSRTRANEQFF
TGTGCCAGCAGCCGCACTAGGGCCAATGAGCAGTTCTTC
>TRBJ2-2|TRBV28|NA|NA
CASRSGSGELFF
TGTGCCAGCAGGTCTGGCTCCGGGGAGCTGTTTTTT
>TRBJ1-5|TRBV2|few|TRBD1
CASSAGTGGHQPQHF
TGTGCCAGCAGCGCCGGGACAGGGGGCCATCAGCCCCAGCATTTT
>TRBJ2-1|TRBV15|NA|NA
CATSRDRGNEQFF
TGTGCCACCAGCAGAGATCGCGGCAATGAGCAGTTCTTC
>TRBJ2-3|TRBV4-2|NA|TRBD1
CASSQDSRDSSTDTQYF
TGTGCCAGCAGCCAAGATAGCCGGGACAGCAGCACAGATACGCAGTATTTT
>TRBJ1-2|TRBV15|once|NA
CATSSVLDSLIPNYGYTF
TGTGCCACCAGCAGCGTACTGGACAGTCTTATCCCTAACTATGGCTACACCTTC
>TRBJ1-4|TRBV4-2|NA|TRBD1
CASSQDGDSNEKLFF
TGTGCCAGCAGCCAAGATGGGGACAGTAATGAAAAACTGTTTTTT
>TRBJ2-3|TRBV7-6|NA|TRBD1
CASSYGQASDTQYF
TGTGCCAGCAGCTACGGACAGGCATCAGATACGCAGTATTTT
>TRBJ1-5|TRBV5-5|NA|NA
CASSLSTTPNQPQHF
TGTGCCAGCAGCTTGAGTACGACCCCGAATCAGCCCCAGCATTTT
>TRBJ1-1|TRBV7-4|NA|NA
CASSTGPNTEAFF
TGTGCCAGCAGTACGGGTCCGAACACTGAAGCTTTCTTT
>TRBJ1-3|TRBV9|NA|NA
CASSADQDRGNTIYF
TGTGCCAGCAGCGCTGACCAGGACAGAGGAAACACCATATATTTT
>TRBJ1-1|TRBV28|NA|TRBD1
CASSSPGQGNTEAFF
TGTGCCAGCAGTTCCCCCGGACAGGGAAACACTGAAGCTTTCTTT
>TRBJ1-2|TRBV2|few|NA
CASRTDFYGYTF
TGTGCCAGCAGGACAGATTTCTATGGCTACACCTTC
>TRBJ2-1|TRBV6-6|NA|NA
CASRAGTRIYNEQFF
TGTGCCAGCAGGGCAGGGACAAGGATCTACAATGAGCAGTTCTTC
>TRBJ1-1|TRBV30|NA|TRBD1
CAWSGTANTEAFF
TGTGCCTGGAGCGGGACAGCGAACACTGAAGCTTTCTTT
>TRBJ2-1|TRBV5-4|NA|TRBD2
CASSLVAGTTYNEQFF
TGTGCCAGCAGCTTGGTAGCGGGGACCACCTACAATGAGCAGTTCTTC
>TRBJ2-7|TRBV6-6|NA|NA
CASSFGGSYEQYF
TGTGCCAGCAGTTTTGGTGGATCCTACGAGCAGTACTTC
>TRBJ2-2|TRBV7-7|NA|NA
CAIQTGSNTGELFF
TGTGCTATACAAACAGGATCGAACACCGGGGAGCTGTTTTTT
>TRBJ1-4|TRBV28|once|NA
CASSFQPAQPTNEKLFF
TGTGCCAGCAGTTTCCAGCCCGCCCAGCCAACTAATGAAAAACTGTTTTTT
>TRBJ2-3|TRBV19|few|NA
CASSIAGGTDTQYF
TGTGCCAGTAGTATAGCGGGGGGCACAGATACGCAGTATTTT
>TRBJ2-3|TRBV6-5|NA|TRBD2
CASSYSGETDTQYF
TGTGCCAGCAGTTATAGCGGGGAGACAGATACGCAGTATTTT
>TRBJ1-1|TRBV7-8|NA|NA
CASSPQGNTEAFF
TGTGCCAGCAGCCCCCAGGGGAACACTGAAGCTTTCTTT
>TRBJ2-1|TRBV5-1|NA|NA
CASSLLNEQFF
TGCGCCAGCAGCTTGCTCAATGAGCAGTTCTTC
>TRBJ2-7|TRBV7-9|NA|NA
CASSLGEAYEQYF
TGTGCCAGCAGCTTAGGTGAAGCTTACGAGCAGTACTTC
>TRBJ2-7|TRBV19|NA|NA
CASSPKGGENEQYF
TGTGCCAGTAGTCCGAAGGGAGGAGAGAACGAGCAGTACTTC
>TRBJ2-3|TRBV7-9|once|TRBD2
CASSLGLAGATDTQYF
TGTGCCAGCAGCTTGGGGCTAGCGGGGGCCACAGATACGCAGTATTTT
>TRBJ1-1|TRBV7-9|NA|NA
CASSLEKRKNTEAFF
TGTGCCAGCAGCTTAGAAAAGAGGAAGAACACTGAAGCTTTCTTT
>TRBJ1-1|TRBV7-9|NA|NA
CASSAGISGGTEAFF
TGTGCCAGCAGCGCCGGGATTTCGGGGGGCACTGAAGCTTTCTTT
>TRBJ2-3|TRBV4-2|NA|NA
CASGLSSESTDTQYF
TGTGCCAGCGGGCTGTCAAGCGAAAGCACAGATACGCAGTATTTT
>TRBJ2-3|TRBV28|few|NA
CASRTWGRTDTQYF
TGTGCCAGCCGGACCTGGGGGCGCACAGATACGCAGTATTTT
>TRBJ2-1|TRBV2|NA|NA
CASSGYNEQFF
TGTGCCAGCAGTGGCTACAATGAGCAGTTCTTC